Listed below are T cell receptor beta chains from one sample, sequenced in a study of T cells in Graves' hyperthyroidism and ophthalmopathy. Each CDR3 protein gets one entry after TCRdb re-called the multiplex PCR reads with MiXCR. The sample lists about 520,000 distinct CDR3 sequences; approximately 25% were seen once. The specimen sequenced was blood. The receptors were gathered from a woman in her twenties or thirties with Graves' ophthalmopathy. Each CDR3 is given without its conserved first and last residue. The D gene is left open where the match is weak. Part of the rows lack a size; the others show once, few, many or a class for expanded clones.

d_gene: NA; v_gene: TRBV6-5; j_gene: TRBJ1-1; abundance: many; CDR3aa: ASSSYRETEAF
d_gene: NA; v_gene: TRBV3-1; j_gene: TRBJ2-2; abundance: many; CDR3aa: ASSQGFANTGELF
d_gene: NA; v_gene: TRBV12-3/TRBV12-4; j_gene: TRBJ1-2; abundance: NA; CDR3aa: ASSAGGENYGYT
d_gene: NA; v_gene: TRBV12-3/TRBV12-4; j_gene: TRBJ1-5; abundance: NA; CDR3aa: ASSSGTQVNQPQH
d_gene: TRBD1; v_gene: TRBV12-3/TRBV12-4; j_gene: TRBJ1-1; abundance: many; CDR3aa: ASSETGRAEAF
d_gene: NA; v_gene: TRBV6-2/TRBV6-3; j_gene: TRBJ1-2; abundance: many; CDR3aa: ASSYPRGYT
d_gene: TRBD2; v_gene: TRBV29-1; j_gene: TRBJ2-7; abundance: many; CDR3aa: SVVGRGAPYEQY
d_gene: NA; v_gene: TRBV12-5; j_gene: TRBJ1-1; abundance: NA; CDR3aa: ASVTGLNTEAF
d_gene: TRBD1; v_gene: TRBV20-1; j_gene: TRBJ2-3; abundance: NA; CDR3aa: SAHQSTGGTDTQY
d_gene: NA; v_gene: TRBV20-1; j_gene: TRBJ1-5; abundance: NA; CDR3aa: SARRGDYQPQH
d_gene: NA; v_gene: TRBV28; j_gene: TRBJ1-5; abundance: many; CDR3aa: ASSSPLEGSPQH
d_gene: TRBD1; v_gene: TRBV12-3/TRBV12-4; j_gene: TRBJ1-1; abundance: many; CDR3aa: ASSLHQDRGGGAF
d_gene: NA; v_gene: TRBV5-1; j_gene: TRBJ2-5; abundance: NA; CDR3aa: ASSLIVGKGETQY
d_gene: NA; v_gene: TRBV4-1; j_gene: TRBJ2-6; abundance: many; CDR3aa: ASSLRYSSGTGANVLT
d_gene: NA; v_gene: TRBV2; j_gene: TRBJ1-4; abundance: many; CDR3aa: ASSPRTVTNEKLF
d_gene: TRBD1; v_gene: TRBV11-2; j_gene: TRBJ1-1; abundance: many; CDR3aa: ASSPPDRVVEAF
d_gene: TRBD1; v_gene: TRBV7-8; j_gene: TRBJ2-5; abundance: many; CDR3aa: ASSSQTGSETQY
d_gene: NA; v_gene: TRBV12-3/TRBV12-4; j_gene: TRBJ1-3; abundance: NA; CDR3aa: ASSLGTVSGNTIY
d_gene: TRBD1; v_gene: TRBV2; j_gene: TRBJ1-2; abundance: few; CDR3aa: ASTPGGTGPWGYT
d_gene: TRBD1; v_gene: TRBV19; j_gene: TRBJ1-2; abundance: many; CDR3aa: ASSPLDRERYT
d_gene: NA; v_gene: TRBV19; j_gene: TRBJ2-7; abundance: few; CDR3aa: ASRGVSPSGLTYEQY
d_gene: NA; v_gene: TRBV4-3; j_gene: TRBJ1-1; abundance: many; CDR3aa: ASTPGPLNTEAF
d_gene: NA; v_gene: TRBV19; j_gene: TRBJ1-1; abundance: many; CDR3aa: ASSRIGQPNTEAF
d_gene: TRBD1; v_gene: TRBV5-1; j_gene: TRBJ2-5; abundance: many; CDR3aa: ASSSRTGVIEETQY
d_gene: TRBD1; v_gene: TRBV18; j_gene: TRBJ2-2; abundance: many; CDR3aa: ASSQRDRGTGELF
d_gene: NA; v_gene: TRBV7-3; j_gene: TRBJ2-2; abundance: few; CDR3aa: ASSSFDRIDTGELF
d_gene: NA; v_gene: TRBV6-4; j_gene: TRBJ2-1; abundance: many; CDR3aa: ASPPPRDTKRNNEQF
d_gene: NA; v_gene: TRBV6-1; j_gene: TRBJ1-5; abundance: many; CDR3aa: ASSGWGIQPQH
d_gene: TRBD1; v_gene: TRBV2; j_gene: TRBJ1-5; abundance: many; CDR3aa: ASSAGQGLRSNQPQH
d_gene: NA; v_gene: TRBV6-1; j_gene: TRBJ1-2; abundance: NA; CDR3aa: ASSPEPHLDSNYGYT
d_gene: TRBD2; v_gene: TRBV20-1; j_gene: TRBJ2-7; abundance: once; CDR3aa: SANGGLAGAYEQY
d_gene: NA; v_gene: TRBV29-1; j_gene: TRBJ1-2; abundance: NA; CDR3aa: SATGWGAANGYT
d_gene: TRBD1; v_gene: TRBV11-2; j_gene: TRBJ1-2; abundance: few; CDR3aa: ASSLQPGQGEMREGGYT
d_gene: TRBD1; v_gene: TRBV2; j_gene: TRBJ1-1; abundance: NA; CDR3aa: DSSATGGETEAF
d_gene: TRBD1; v_gene: TRBV6-5; j_gene: TRBJ1-2; abundance: many; CDR3aa: ASSYSDRVHGYT
d_gene: NA; v_gene: TRBV15; j_gene: TRBJ1-1; abundance: NA; CDR3aa: ATSRDTRGTEAF
d_gene: TRBD2; v_gene: TRBV20-1; j_gene: TRBJ2-7; abundance: many; CDR3aa: SASRASGYEQY
d_gene: TRBD1; v_gene: TRBV12-3/TRBV12-4; j_gene: TRBJ2-2; abundance: few; CDR3aa: ASSHRGPGELF
d_gene: NA; v_gene: TRBV20-1; j_gene: TRBJ1-3; abundance: NA; CDR3aa: SARVRGLYTIY
d_gene: NA; v_gene: TRBV7-3; j_gene: TRBJ1-1; abundance: NA; CDR3aa: ASSPGVGRRAF